In its sample, the clone carrying this T cell receptor (beta chain) was seen many times. These data originate in a study of molecular identifiers for immune sequencing clone quantification. Germline V gene sequence: CDR1 SGHVS, CDR2 FNYEAQ. The CDR3 has 15 residues. V lost 2 bases, J lost 8 bases, and 17 bases lay in between. MiXCR was run by TCRdb on the PCR reads, yielding one entry per CDR3 protein. The repertoire holds nearly 650,000 distinct CDR3 sequences, with 25% as singletons. The specimen was naive CD8+ T cells from blood, with Jurkat cell RNA spiked in. This sample's subset: FACS-sorted CD8+CD4-CCR7+CD45RA+ naive T cells. The J gene is TRBJ2-3, the V gene TRBV7-6; perhaps D is TRBD1 or TRBD2 (5 bases each). This receptor was identified in a human donor in good health. Some libraries in this study had Jurkat cell RNA spiked in. The CDR3 here is CASSLNTLGRVTQYF. The DNA for the CDR3 is TGTGCCAGCAGCTTAAACACCCTGGGACGGGTTACGCAGTATTTT.